The 27 T cell receptor beta chains below were found in one sample sequenced in a study of blood T cell repertoires in COVID-19. Sequencing used immunoSEQ multiplex PCR; TCRdb keeps in-frame clones, though not all of them. Counted here are about 210,000 clones, 75% to 90% occurring once; the ten biggest clones make up around 4.8%. Sequenced sample: peripheral blood. These receptors were taken from a woman aged 40-49 years with acute or convalescent COVID-19.

The chain joins TRBV7-2 to TRBJ2-1, with 7 bases that match TRBD2. CDR3 length: 14 residues. The V and J ends lost 5 bases and 8 bases, in that order; junction bases with no gene match: 9. Germline V gene lookup returns CDR1 SGHTA and CDR2 FQGNSA. The CDR3 region has the DNA TGTGCCAGCAGCATTGGGGGGGGTTGGGATGAGCAGTTCTTC. Encoded protein: CASSIGGGWDEQFF.

The chain carries TRBV6-2 or TRBV6-3 and TRBJ2-5; the match to TRBD2 covers 7 bases. In germline, CDR1 is MNHEY, CDR2 SVGEGT. Losses at the gene ends were 6 bases for V and 4 bases for J; bases not matched to a gene: 14. The CDR3 spans 16 residues. CDR3 in DNA: TGTGCCAGCAGCCGGCTCTGGCGGGGGTATGGAGAGACCCAGTACTTC. As protein: CASSRLWRGYGETQYF.

The V call is TRBV12-5, the J call TRBJ1-1; D is unresolved. From germline, CDR1 is LGHNT and CDR2 FRNRAP. This CDR3 is 12 amino acids long. The V end lost 0 bases, the J end lost 6 bases, and 5 bases lay between the germline ends. The CDR3 nucleotides read TGTGCTAGTGGTTTGGTTCTGTCTGAAGCTTTCTTT. Translated, it gives CASGLVLSEAFF.

The chain carries TRBV24-1 and TRBJ2-1, with D possibly being TRBD2 (7 bases). The CDR3 loop spans 17 amino acids. V was clipped by 4 bases and J by 6 bases, with 21 bases between them. The germline gives CDR1 KGHDR, CDR2 SFDVKD. CDR3 amino acids: CATSDPSAAGASNEQFF. Here the CDR3 DNA reads TGTGCCACCAGTGACCCGAGCGCGGCGGGGGCCAGCAATGAGCAGTTCTTC.

This chain joins TRBV9 and TRBJ1-2, with TRBD1 as a possible D gene (6 bases). CDR1 SGDLS and CDR2 YYNGEE come from the germline V gene. Trimming left V 4 bases short and J 2 bases short, with 18 bases between. The CDR3 sequence is 16 residues long. CDR3 region: CASSLQGHPGNYGYTF. DNA of the CDR3: TGTGCCAGCAGCCTACAGGGACACCCTGGGAACTATGGCTACACCTTC. Full variable domain (rest looked up from reference TRBV9 and TRBJ1-2): DSGVTQTPKHLITATGQRVTLRCSPRSGDLSVYWYQQSLDQGLQFLIQYYNGEERAKGNILERFSAQQFPDLHSELNLSSLELGDSALYFCASSLQGHPGNYGYTFGSGTRLTVV.

The chain recombines TRBV7-2 with TRBJ1-1; 7 bases are a match to TRBD1. CDR1 and CDR2 from the germline V gene are SGHTA and FQGNSA. CDR3 length: 13 amino acids. V was pared by 5 bases and J by 6 bases, with 6 bases of the junction left unmatched. CDR3 residues: CASSIDREAEAFF. The CDR3, as DNA: TGTGCCAGCAGCATTGACAGGGAGGCTGAAGCTTTCTTT.

This clone appeared once. The chain employs TRBV18 and TRBJ2-5, with D possibly being TRBD2 (6 bases). The germline V and J ends were trimmed by 3 bases and 2 bases, with 16 bases remaining between them. The CDR3 loop spans 16 amino acids. Looked up from germline, CDR1 is KGHSH and CDR2 is LQKENI. CDR3 sequence reads: CASSPKTGTAQETQYF. In DNA form, the CDR3 reads TGTGCCAGCTCACCCAAAACCGGGACTGCACAAGAGACCCAGTACTTC.

This clone was found a few times. This sequence joins TRBV19 and TRBJ2-4, with 8 bases lining up with TRBD1. The CDR3 is 16 residues long. CDR1 and CDR2 (germline): LNHDA, SQIVND (reference sequence). The V and J ends lost 1 base and 10 bases, in that order; junction bases with no gene match: 12. CDR3 DNA sequence: TGTGCCAGTAGTATAGCTCAACCGGGACAGGCTAAAATTCAGTACTTC. This codes for CASSIAQPGQAKIQYF.

This clone appeared a single time. The gene calls are TRBV9 and TRBJ2-1; D may be TRBD2 (5 bases). The CDR3 covers 16 residues. V gave up 7 bases and J gave up 0 bases, with 17 bases separating them. CDR1 is SGDLS, CDR2 YYNGEE, per germline. CDR3 sequence (DNA): TGTGCCAGCGCACTGAGGGAGCTTAGCTCCTACAATGAGCAGTTCTTC. Amino acids: CASALRELSSYNEQFF.

This chain uses TRBV2 with TRBJ1-1; tentative D call: TRBD1 (5 bases). This CDR3 has 15 amino acids. V lost 2 bases to trimming and J lost 6 bases, with 16 bases between them. The V gene's germline CDR1 is SNHLY and CDR2 FYNNEI. The CDR3 DNA follows: TGTGCCAGCAGTGAAAACTTTGGGACTAGCGCTGAAGCTTTCTTT. The encoded protein is CASSENFGTSAEAFF. The full variable domain, its missing parts supplied by reference TRBV2 and TRBJ1-1, is EPEVTQTPSHQVTQMGQEVILRCVPISNHLYFYWYRQILGQKVEFLVSFYNNEISEKSEIFDDQFSVERPDGSNFTLKIRSTKLEDSAMYFCASSENFGTSAEAFFGQGTRLTVV.

The chain joins TRBV5-4 to TRBJ2-3; 8 nucleotides align to TRBD1. CDR1 and CDR2 (germline): SGHNT, YYREEE (reference sequence). The J segment lost 2 bases and the V segment lost 4 bases, leaving 6 bases of the junction unmatched. The CDR3 is 15 amino acids. The CDR3 loop is CASSPGTGLTDTQYF. The CDR3 coding sequence is TGTGCCAGCAGCCCGGGGACAGGCCTCACAGATACGCAGTATTTT.

V is TRBV5-6 and J is TRBJ2-3, with 10 bases that match TRBD2. V dropped 4 bases and J dropped 0; count of bases not matched to a gene: 2. Per germline, CDR1 SGHDT and CDR2 YYEEEE. CDR3 length equals 15 residues. The CDR3 spells CASSVAGGSTDTQYF. CDR3 DNA sequence: TGTGCCAGCAGCGTAGCGGGGGGTAGCACAGATACGCAGTATTTT. Full variable domain (rest looked up from reference TRBV5-6 and TRBJ2-3): DAGVTQSPTHLIKTRGQQVTLRCSPKSGHDTVSWYQQALGQGPQFIFQYYEEEERQRGNFPDRFSGHQFPNYSSELNVNALLLGDSALYLCASSVAGGSTDTQYFGPGTRLTVL.

The chain combines TRBV4-1 with TRBJ1-6; TRBD1 agrees at 7 bases. There are 15 residues in the CDR3. Germline V gene sequence: CDR1 MGHRA, CDR2 YSYEKL. V shed 0 bases, J shed 7 bases, and the junction held 3 bases outside the gene matches. The CDR3 loop reads CASSQDGTANSPLHF. CDR3 nucleotide sequence: TGCGCCAGCAGCCAAGACGGGACAGCGAATTCACCCCTCCACTTT.

This clone showed up just once. The chain links TRBV19 to TRBJ1-5; D may be TRBD1 (5 bases). Trimming pared 4 bases from V and 0 bases from J, leaving 10 bases between. The CDR3 loop spans 15 amino acids. The germline V gene encodes CDR1 LNHDA and CDR2 SQIVND (reference sequence). Written as DNA, the CDR3 is TGTGCCAGTAGTAGGGACTCCAATAGCAATCAGCCCCAGCATTTT. It is translated as CASSRDSNSNQPQHF. Full variable domain (rest looked up from reference TRBV19 and TRBJ1-5): DGGITQSPKYLFRKEGQNVTLSCEQNLNHDAMYWYRQDPGQGLRLIYYSQIVNDFQKGDIAEGYSVSREKKESFPLTVTSAQKNPTAFYLCASSRDSNSNQPQHFGDGTRLSIL.

On this clone: The sample holds other DNA sequences that translate to the same CDR3. This rearrangement joins TRBV11-1 to TRBJ2-4; D gene uncertain. CDR1 and CDR2 (germline): SGHAT, FQDESV (reference sequence). The CDR3 spans 12 residues. Trimming cost V 3 bases and J 2 bases, with 2 bases left between them. In DNA, the CDR3 is TGTGCCAGCAGCTTCTCCAAAAACATTCAGTACTTC. The encoded protein is CASSFSKNIQYF.

The rearrangement joins TRBV27 to TRBJ2-7, with D perhaps matching TRBD1 (5 bases). The CDR3 extends over 11 amino acids. Trimming shortened V by 8 bases and J by 3 bases, and 8 bases separated the two germline ends. Germline V gene data show CDR1 as MNHEY and CDR2 as SMNVEV (reference sequence). DNA for the CDR3: TGTGCCAGCGGGGCATACTACGAGCAGTACGTC. It is translated as CASGAYYEQYV.

The chain carries TRBV30 and TRBJ1-2; 10 bases are a match to TRBD1. The CDR3 consists of 15 residues. Germline CDR1 GTSNPN, CDR2 SVGIG (reference sequence). J gave up 8 bases and V 3 bases, and 12 bases lay outside the gene matches. The CDR3 loop is CAWRNGQGGSKGYTF. The CDR3 DNA is TGTGCCTGGAGGAATGGACAGGGGGGCAGTAAAGGCTACACCTTC.

This sequence joins TRBV6-5 and TRBJ2-7, with TRBD1 matching 9 bases. Trimming cost V 5 bases and J 1 base; bases outside gene matches: 6. Per germline, CDR1 MNHEY and CDR2 SVGAGI. The CDR3 covers 15 residues. CDR3 region: CASSRGQGLSYEQYV. In DNA form, the CDR3 reads TGTGCCAGCAGTAGGGGACAGGGCCTTTCCTACGAGCAGTACGTC.

The rearrangement joins TRBV5-6 to TRBJ1-5; TRBD1 might be the D (5 bases). The CDR3 runs 16 residues. Trimming left V 0 bases short and J 0 bases short, with 10 bases between. Per germline, CDR1 SGHDT and CDR2 YYEEEE. CDR3 sequence: CASSLAGGPSNQPQHF. The DNA for the CDR3 is TGTGCCAGCAGCTTGGCCGGGGGACCTAGCAATCAGCCCCAGCATTTT.

The J gene is TRBJ1-1, the V gene TRBV25-1; D perhaps matches TRBD1 (5 bases). Per germline, CDR1 MGHDK and CDR2 SYGVNS. Trimming removed 8 bases at V and 9 bases at J, with 10 bases between. CDR3 length: 10 amino acids. As DNA, the CDR3 is TGTGCCAGCCAGGGCCCTCAAGCTTTCTTT. Translation gives CASQGPQAFF.

V is TRBV30 and J is TRBJ1-3, with D perhaps TRBD1 (5 bases). This CDR3 is 13 amino acids long. Trimming removed 5 bases at V and 1 base at J, with 9 bases between. Germline CDR1 reads GTSNPN; CDR2 reads SVGIG (reference sequence). The DNA of the CDR3 is TGTGCCTGGGTCCAGGGATCTGGAAACACCATATATTTT. As protein: CAWVQGSGNTIYF.

The V and J genes are TRBV15 and TRBJ1-3, with TRBD1 matching over 7 bases. The CDR3 spans 18 residues. CDR1 is LNHNV and CDR2 is YYDKDF in the germline V gene (reference sequence). V lost 2 bases and J lost 2; bases outside the gene matches: 12. In nucleotides, the CDR3 is TGTGCCACCAGCAGATATAATTGGGAGACAGGGCCTGGAAACACCATATATTTT. It yields the protein CATSRYNWETGPGNTIYF.

The chain combines TRBV2 with TRBJ2-5; D is ambiguous. Trimming took off 6 bases at V and 7 bases at J, with 9 bases between the two ends. Looked up from germline, CDR1 is SNHLY and CDR2 is FYNNEI. This CDR3 is built from 11 residues. The CDR3 DNA is TGTGCCAGCAGCTACGGTTCGACCCAGTACTTC. This encodes CASSYGSTQYF. Complete variable domain (other parts from reference TRBV2 and TRBJ2-5): EPEVTQTPSHQVTQMGQEVILRCVPISNHLYFYWYRQILGQKVEFLVSFYNNEISEKSEIFDDQFSVERPDGSNFTLKIRSTKLEDSAMYFCASSYGSTQYFGPGTRLLVL.

The chain carries TRBV11-2 and TRBJ1-1; no reliable D call. CDR1 and CDR2 from the germline V gene are SGHAT and FQNNGV. CDR3 length equals 15 residues. V was shortened by 1 base and J by 4 bases, with 13 bases between the two germline ends. CDR3: CASSLGPGAGTEAFF. The CDR3 DNA reads as TGTGCCAGCAGCTTAGGTCCCGGTGCGGGCACTGAAGCTTTCTTT.

This chain joins TRBV3-1 (or the pseudogene TRBV3-2) and TRBJ1-2, with TRBD1 matching 9 bases. V lost 6 bases and J lost 4; bases outside the gene matches: 9. Per germline, CDR1 LGHDT and CDR2 YNNKEL (reference sequence). This CDR3 contains 15 residues. The CDR3 is CASSPQDRGGYGYTF. The CDR3 DNA reads TGTGCCAGCAGTCCCCAGGACAGGGGAGGCTATGGCTACACCTTC.

The chain links TRBV5-4 to TRBJ1-1; weak D call: TRBD1 (6 bases). Germline V gene sequence: CDR1 SGHNT, CDR2 YYREEE (reference sequence). Trimming removed 2 bases from V and 1 base from J, with 18 bases in between. CDR3 length equals 17 residues. The CDR3: CASSFPGEVSGNTEAFF. CDR3 DNA: TGTGCCAGCAGCTTCCCAGGGGAAGTGAGTGGGAACACTGAAGCTTTCTTT.

The CDR3 DNA is TGTGCCAGGTCGCTGGGGGCGGGCACCGGGGAGCTGTTTTTT. Its protein product is CARSLGAGTGELFF. The V gene is TRBV30, the J gene TRBJ2-2; maybe TRBD1 (6 bases). CDR3 length equals 14 residues. V lost 8 bases, J lost 4 bases, and 17 bases lay in between. Germline V gene data show CDR1 as GTSNPN and CDR2 as SVGIG (reference sequence).